This T cell receptor beta chain was captured by sequencing in a study of CD8+ T cells in alopecia areata. Whole-study findings and limits: Normal scalp showed lower clonality than lesional scalp, especially alopecia totalis/universalis.

Following RNA extraction, reverse transcription yielded cDNA that acted as the sequencing template. Assay used: immunoSEQ multiplex PCR; TCRdb lists only in-frame clones, some missing. The sample shows roughly 100,000 clones, 55% of them seen only once. The sorting of PBMCs gave CD4+ and CD8+ T cells. The CDR3 is 12 residues long. This clone was counted only a few times. Its antigen is still unknown. This sequence originates from a human donor in good health. This chain connects TRBV21-1 to TRBJ1-6; TRBD1, the table's D call, was not compared with the DNA. TRBV21-1 is described as a pseudogene. The sequencing input was CD4+ T cells sorted from blood. The CDR3 DNA reads as TGTGCCAGCAGAAGGGGGCGAGCACCCCTCCACTTT. This gives the protein CASRRGRAPLHF.